This T cell receptor beta chain originates from a study of cytomegalovirus exposure and HLA in healthy donors (dated by TCRdb to 2017 to 2019). At the level of the whole study: An earlier analysis of some 620 of the donors reported about 300 Gb of sequence data and 95 million to 130 million unique TCR beta sequences obtained from around 170 million T cells. Every repertoire in the discovery cohort had been generated on one and the same sequencing platform. The number of typed donors differed by locus: roughly 620-630 for A, B, C, DRB1 and DQB1; 500 to 550 for DQA1; some 610 for DPA1; and approximately 450 for DPB1. High-throughput TCR immunosequencing, statistical association of individual TCRs with disease status, and machine learning were combined to predict cytomegalovirus infection status. Among the roughly 430 genotyped donors, roughly 80% belonged to the genetic ancestry cluster associated with self-reported Caucasian donors. Genome-wide SNP genotypes for about 55% of the 666 donors were used in a later genetic analysis, which treated that subset as a discovery cohort. Alongside the repertoire data, information on donor age, sex, ethnicity and CMV serostatus was compiled. The study profiled the T cell repertoires of approximately 700 subjects by immunosequencing and related them to cytomegalovirus serostatus. A separate validation cohort of some 130 different subjects was used in addition to the roughly 700-subject first cohort. Class I and class II HLA loci were covered by the typing at four-digit resolution. The later analysis used no new phenotypic data to find candidate immune exposures, relying instead on TCR beta sequences and their occurrence across donors. The study aimed to test whether signatures of past pathogen exposure could be identified by cataloging public T cell receptors. To decide whether each TCR beta V gene segment behaved as functional or pseudogenic, an earlier analysis of fewer than 750 of the donors relied on high-throughput TCR beta sequencing. A later analysis re-analyzed previously published TCR beta repertoires from roughly 690 donors and added high-resolution HLA genotyping to study TCR occurrence patterns. Because of strong linkage in the cohort, roughly five DR-DQ haplotypes were treated as single units for association and clustering. Across some 400 genotyped donors of the cohort, an average of approximately 220,000 unique TCR beta nucleotide sequences per donor were sequenced, and approximately 19% of those sequences were non-productive. About 300 gigabases of sequencing data and 70 million to 100 million unique TCR sequences were included in an early release covering under 650 HLA-typed donors.

Libraries came from the immunoSEQ multiplex PCR assay. A mixture of 60 forward primers for TCR Vbeta segments and 13 reverse primers for TCR Jbeta segments was used in the multiplex PCR. The CDR3 region of rearranged TCR beta genes was amplified from genomic DNA with a multiplex PCR assay. The Illumina HiSeq System was used to sequence the amplified TCR beta libraries as 87-base-pair reads. As for the authors' bioinformatics: In a later analysis, 80 million or so unique TCR beta chains were counted across the 500 to 850 repertoires, and some 10 million of these chains were shared by at least two donors. Raw reads were error-corrected and collapsed into unique sequences by a nearest-neighbor algorithm in which closely related sequences were merged to remove PCR and sequencing errors. V, D and J gene segments were assigned by aligning CDR3 sequences to IMGT reference sequences. For a sequence to be retained, at least a six-nucleotide match to both a V gene segment and a J gene segment was required. A rearrangement was called productive if the CDR3 had no stop codons and remained in frame with V and J, and every other rearrangement was called non-productive. Following IMGT convention, CDR3 was defined as the stretch from the second conserved V-encoded cysteine up to the conserved J-encoded phenylalanine. The earlier analysis of a few hundred of the donors excluded sequences that lacked an unambiguous match to a single V gene segment. In an earlier analysis of approximately 500 of the donors, a V segment was called functional when productive rearrangements were above 56.7%, and segregating when the standard deviation between donors exceeded 5%. To diagnose cytomegalovirus status from the catalog of TCR beta chain sequences, a statistical classification framework was built. In a later analysis, TCR nucleotide sequences were compared against IMGT/GENE-DB human TR gene sequences so that V and J genes could be assigned. In a later analysis, CDR3 sequences and most-parsimonious VDJ recombination scenarios were assigned using the TCRdist pipeline. In a later analysis, every TCR beta chain was defined by the combination of its CDR3 amino acid sequence and its V-gene family, and reads without a unique V-gene family were dropped. A later analysis removed 592 highly shared, low-generation-probability nucleotide sequences to deal with suspected cross-contamination and a sequencing artifact. In a later analysis, a clonal expansion index for each public chain was calculated from normalized within-repertoire ranks of inferred template counts. Generation probabilities in a later analysis came from a VDJ recombination model fitted to out-of-frame rearrangements, and those results were checked against IGoR. In a later analysis, hypergeometric tests were used to score TCR-TCR, TCR-HLA and TCR-CMV co-occurrence, with a repertoire-size bias correction applied to TCR pairs. A later analysis estimated false discovery rates by permuting HLA or CMV assignments 20 times. In a later analysis, co-occurring TCRs were grouped using DBSCAN, and TCRdist sequence similarity was added for clustering within HLA-allele-positive subsets. Repertoires with fewer than 30,000 or more than 120,000 public chains, plus five repertoires with anomalous nucleotide sharing, were excluded from co-occurrence clustering. This is the immuneACCESS table as TCRdb keeps it, with only in-frame sequences that have V and J called. A part of the clones is gone; compared with another copy, unresolved V genes explain less than half, and the rest is unexplained. D and trimming were read from the DNA, whereas the V and J calls and clone size are those reported in that table. The sample table records 100,000 to 150,000 clones; around 75% of these occur just once. The top ten clones comprise more than 7% of the sample.

Results the study describes overall, beyond this receptor: In a later analysis, the rate of TCR association differed among HLA loci, with DRB1 alleles having the most associated TCRs and HLA-C alleles having the fewest. A later analysis found that HLA-associated TCR beta chains were more clonally expanded and had lower generation probabilities than equally common non-associated chains. When HLA alleles, especially DR and DQ, strongly co-occurred, TCR associations were difficult to assign to individual alleles. A group of highly shared sequence variants was considered likely to be a technical artifact of the sequencing pipeline. Linkage disequilibrium might explain the correlated functional status among segregating V segments, but an unknown experimental factor could not be excluded. The classifier was reported to diagnose cytomegalovirus status with high specificity and sensitivity in both the original cohort and the validation cohort. A later genetic analysis associated a missense DCLRE1C variant with V-gene and J-gene trimming of TCR beta chains, and an independent cohort replicated the association. A later analysis reported that several top co-occurrence clusters appeared linked to parvovirus B19, influenza, CMV and Epstein-Barr virus. Because the 87-base-pair reads could not distinguish some IMGT-functional V segments, including TRBV6-2 and TRBV6-3, those segments were excluded. A later genetic analysis reported fewer N-insertions in productive TCRs among donors in an Asian-associated ancestry cluster than the roughly 620-donor mean. In an earlier analysis of around 600 of the donors, most TCR beta V segments appeared in productive rearrangements about 87% or about 30% of the time, broadly matching IMGT annotations. Three of the identified cytomegalovirus-associated TCR beta chains were confirmed in vitro to be specific for cytomegalovirus antigens. In a later analysis, some 17,000 TCR beta sequences were associated with specific HLA alleles at a false discovery rate of 0.05. A further reported finding was that TCR beta sequences accurately predicted the HLA-A and HLA-B alleles for most subjects in the first cohort. Most CMV-associated TCR beta chains appeared to be HLA-restricted in a later analysis, and the HLA associations seemed to be driven largely by CMV exposure. According to the authors, the approach could potentially be generalized to other disease states and immunological phenotypes. Most TCR sequences were seen in very few donors, while some public TCRs were found in many individuals. Because some donors lacked HLA typing at each locus, the association tests relied only on the typed subset. Only TCR beta chains were sequenced in this cohort, and the absence of alpha or paired-chain data limited detectable features. The only immune exposure information available for the cohort was CMV serostatus. Roughly uniform sequencing depth across donors was assumed in presence/absence analyses, although this assumption may not hold. In the study, around 150 TCR beta chains were listed as associated with cytomegalovirus. The earlier analysis of around 600 of the donors excluded 15 to 20 rarely observed V segments, including chromosome 9 orphons, because counts were too low.

Comments on this clone: No antigen is known for it. Per-base quality was not reported, and no clone a single base away is much larger than it.

The cohort comprised 550 to 700 healthy bone marrow donors. All cohort members were sampled while nominally healthy, although unrecorded immune exposures were likely present. The donor was CMV seropositive and belonged to the group of 250 to 350 seropositive cohort members. Each donor provided a peripheral blood sample, and peripheral blood mononuclear cells were used for TCR beta sequencing. Genomic DNA was extracted from the blood cell samples with the Qiagen DNeasy Blood Extraction Kit. V drops 2 bases and J drops 5 bases, leaving 15 bases in between. The CDR3, from cysteine to phenylalanine, totals 15 residues. Left in the record is the CDR3 DNA by itself, 45 bases read in frame from the first base.

Sequenced material: PBMCs. This sequence was found in a woman between 50 and 59 years old in good health and CMV-seropositive. The V gene is TRBV6-7 and the J gene is TRBJ1-2; the D gene is perhaps TRBD1, on 5 matching bases. TRBV6-7 is identified as an open reading frame with a role that is uncertain. The nucleotide sequence reads as follows: TGTGCCAGCAGTTACCGCTATGCGGGGGTGTATGGCTACACCTTC. Its coded protein is CASSYRYAGVYGYTF.